These 13 T cell receptor beta chains came from one sample sequenced in a study of patients and donors after allogeneic stem cell transplantation. TCRdb ran MiXCR on the RT-PCR reads and lists one entry per CDR3 protein. The sample carries 920,000 or so distinct CDR3 sequences, about a sixth recorded once. Sequencing was performed on blood, either unsorted or a sorted T cell fraction (not recorded which). Receptors were obtained from a human donor who was either an allogeneic HSCT recipient or a stem cell or donor lymphocyte infusion donor (not recorded which). It is not recorded whose cells these are; they may come from a transplant donor.

This clonotype was recorded a few times. This chain joins TRBV12-3 or TRBV12-4 and TRBJ2-2; the match to TRBD2 covers 9 bases. With 4 bases clipped from V and 1 base from J, the junction kept 7 bases outside the gene matches. This CDR3 contains 17 residues. The DNA of the CDR3 is TGTGCCAGCAGTTCCCGCTCGACTAGCGGGAACACCGGGGAGCTGTTTTTT. This translates into CASSSRSTSGNTGELFF.

This clonotype was observed a few times. This sequence joins TRBV5-1 and TRBJ2-2; the match to TRBD2 covers 12 bases. V shed 4 bases, J shed 4 bases, and the junction held 5 bases outside the gene matches. The CDR3 has 16 residues. CDR1 SGHRS and CDR2 YFSETQ come from the germline V gene. The CDR3 DNA reads TGCGCCAGCAGCCGACTAGCGGGAGCGCTCACCGGGGAGCTGTTTTTT. Residues: CASSRLAGALTGELFF.

V is TRBV20-1 and J is TRBJ2-2, with D unresolved. Germline V gives CDR1 DFQATT, CDR2 SNEGSKA (reference sequence). This CDR3 has 14 residues. Trimming removed 4 bases from V and 0 bases from J, with 9 bases in between. CDR3 sequence: CSAIAGSNTGELFF. The CDR3, as DNA: TGCAGTGCTATCGCCGGCTCGAACACCGGGGAGCTGTTTTTT.

This clonotype was detected a few times. The CDR3 loop reads CATSDPAGGDYEQYF. In DNA, the CDR3 is TGTGCCACCAGTGACCCTGCGGGAGGCGACTACGAGCAGTACTTC. J is TRBJ2-7 and V is TRBV24-1, with 8 positions matching TRBD2. This CDR3 is built from 15 residues. V shed 4 bases, J shed 3 bases, and the junction held 7 bases outside the gene matches. The germline CDR1 and CDR2 sequences are KGHDR and SFDVKD.

V gene TRBV6-5 combines with J gene TRBJ1-2, with D maybe TRBD1 (6 bases). CDR1 and CDR2 (germline): MNHEY, SVGAGI. The ends were cut back, 2 bases at V and 2 bases at J, with 15 bases in the middle. This CDR3 is 16 amino acids long. In nucleotides, the CDR3 is TGTGCCAGCAGTTACACCCCAGAGGGGGTGAACTATGGCTACACCTTC. This translates into CASSYTPEGVNYGYTF.

This clonotype occurred a few times. This rearrangement joins TRBV6-1 to TRBJ1-1, with D possibly matching TRBD1 (6 bases). Germline V lookup: CDR1 MNHNS, CDR2 SASEGT. The CDR3 has 14 amino acids. V lost 6 bases, J lost 6 bases, and 17 bases lay in between. CDR3 coding DNA: TGTGCCAGCAGGTTACAGGGACTGACATCTGAAGCTTTCTTT. Translated, it gives CASRLQGLTSEAFF.

This clonotype was found many times. The V call is TRBV10-3, the J call TRBJ2-2, with a possible D match to TRBD2 (6 bases). Per the germline V gene, CDR1 is ENHRY and CDR2 is SYGVKD. V shed 4 bases and J shed 0 bases, with 9 bases lying between them. The CDR3 runs to 15 residues. Here the CDR3 DNA reads TGTGCCATCAGTGGAACTAGCCCGAACACCGGGGAGCTGTTTTTT. Translation: CAISGTSPNTGELFF.

In its sample, this clonotype was seen a few times. CDR3 amino acids: CSARGVPGSTEAFF. For the CDR3, the DNA is TGCAGTGCTAGGGGGGTTCCGGGGAGCACTGAAGCTTTCTTT. The chain uses TRBV20-1 and TRBJ1-1, with D maybe TRBD1 (5 bases). This CDR3 comprises 14 residues. CDR1 DFQATT and CDR2 SNEGSKA come from the germline V gene (reference sequence). Trimming took 3 bases from V and 4 from J, leaving 15 bases between them.

This clonotype has only a few counts. J is TRBJ1-2 and V is TRBV12-3 or TRBV12-4; no definite D call. Trimming pared 1 base from V and 7 bases from J, leaving 10 bases between. The CDR3 runs to 13 residues. Here the CDR3 reads CASSLESGFGYTF. The CDR3 DNA is TGTGCCAGCAGTTTAGAATCGGGGTTTGGCTACACCTTC.

In this sample, this clonotype turned up many times. This chain connects TRBV5-1 to TRBJ2-3; D not resolved. Germline CDR1 SGHRS, CDR2 YFSETQ. Trimming took off 1 base at V and 2 bases at J, with 14 bases between the two ends. CDR3 size: 16 residues. The CDR3: CASSLRLKLLTDTQYF. In DNA, the CDR3 is TGCGCCAGCAGCTTGAGGTTAAAGCTCCTCACAGATACGCAGTATTTT. The full variable domain, its missing parts supplied by reference TRBV5-1 and TRBJ2-3, is KAGVTQTPRYLIKTRGQQVTLSCSPISGHRSVSWYQQTPGQGLQFLFEYFSETQRNKGNFPGRFSGRQFSNSRSEMNVSTLELGDSALYLCASSLRLKLLTDTQYFGPGTRLTVL.

V gene TRBV6-1 combines with J gene TRBJ1-6; D unresolved. V dropped 3 bases and J dropped 4 bases, with 13 bases sitting between them. CDR1 and CDR2 (germline): MNHNS, SASEGT. The CDR3 length is 16 residues. The CDR3 sequence: CASSDEPGRYNSPLHF. The DNA of the CDR3 is TGTGCCAGCAGTGATGAGCCAGGAAGATATAATTCACCCCTCCACTTT.

This chain links TRBV2 with TRBJ1-6, with 7 bases fitting TRBD1. The ends lost 6 bases at V and 5 bases at J; junction bases unmatched: 7. CDR1 is SNHLY, CDR2 FYNNEI, per germline. CDR3 length equals 15 residues. The CDR3 loop is CASSAMTGNNSPLHF. The CDR3 DNA sequence: TGTGCCAGCAGCGCGATGACAGGGAATAATTCACCCCTCCACTTT.

The chain has TRBV5-5 and TRBJ1-4; D is perhaps TRBD1 (6 bases). Trimming removed 2 bases from V and 11 bases from J, with 22 bases in between. The CDR3 length is 16 residues. Germline V gene lookup returns CDR1 SGHKS and CDR2 YYEKEE (reference sequence). The CDR3 is CASSFRTDQLMWKLFF. The CDR3 region has the DNA TGTGCCAGCAGCTTTCGGACAGACCAGCTTATGTGGAAACTGTTTTTT.